This T cell receptor (beta chain) derives from a study of CD8 T cells in ankylosing spondylitis. TCR beta libraries were made by quantitative 5'-RACE with molecular barcodes. TCRdb processed the 5' RACE reads anew with MiXCR; each CDR3 protein has one entry. The profile shows under 200,000 distinct CDR3 sequences, approximately 12% of them singletons. Study-wide results and caveats: Reportedly, matched ankylosing spondylitis synovial fluid was significantly enriched for disease-linked clones. Ankylosing spondylitis blood appeared to carry a characteristic TCR beta motif of several highly homologous variants. Peripheral blood held disease-linked clones only at relatively low frequency, and these were CD8+.

CDR1 LGHNA and CDR2 YNFKEQ come from the germline V gene. The CDR3 consists of 17 residues. Trimming cost V 4 bases and J 1 base; bases outside gene matches: 10. The sample holds one count of this clonotype. Its antigen is unidentified. Sequenced: blood, either unsorted or a sorted T cell fraction (not recorded which). The chain combines TRBV4-2 with TRBJ1-5, with 7 bases fitting TRBD1. This clonotype originated in a female donor with ankylosing spondylitis or in good health (not recorded which). CDR3: CASSPLRQGESNQPQHF. CDR3 nucleotides: TGTGCCAGCAGCCCCCTCAGGCAGGGGGAAAGCAATCAGCCCCAGCATTTT.